This T cell receptor beta chain was recorded in a study of cytomegalovirus exposure and HLA in healthy donors. Study information: Tens of millions of unique TCRs, all from HLA-typed donors, were included in an early release of the data.

Findings and limits, study-wide: Investigators reported 150 to 200 TCR beta chains as tied to cytomegalovirus. A highly shared variant cluster was judged a likely technical artifact. Clonal expansion was found to be greater in HLA-associated TCR beta chains than in equally common others in a later analysis.

V was clipped by 0 bases and J by 1 base, with 13 bases between them. The germline gives CDR1 MNHEY, CDR2 SVGAGI. This CDR3 region has 16 residues. Vbeta (60) and Jbeta (13) primers were used in the PCR. Sequenced by immunoSEQ multiplex PCR; TCRdb stores in-frame clones only, minus some. The sample contains 190,000 or so clones, 80% of which appear only once. Turning to this clone: What it binds is unknown.

Sequencing input: PBMCs. The chain carries TRBV6-5 and TRBJ2-7, with a weak D call TRBD1 (5 bases). The receptor comes from a boy aged 5 to 17 in good health and CMV-seronegative. The CDR3, as DNA: TGTGCCAGCAGTTACTCGCCCCAGGGATTTTCCTACGAGCAGTACTTC. It codes for CASSYSPQGFSYEQYF.